Listed here is a single TCR beta chain. Antigen: not known. The sample is drawn from a study of cytotoxic CD8 clonotypes in ibrutinib-treated CLL. TCR beta libraries used about 2 micrograms of DNA from cryopreserved PBMCs. Assay: immunoSEQ multiplex PCR; the TCRdb copy retains only in-frame clones and omits some. This table has 110,000 to 150,000 clones, approximately 75% appearing once. Looked up from germline, CDR1 is MNHEY and CDR2 is SVGAGI. This CDR3 is 14 amino acids long. V was shortened by 5 bases and J by 3 bases, with 14 bases between the two germline ends. Findings and caveats of the study: There were few public clonotypes, and on treatment they contracted or stayed stable. Clonality increased at ibrutinib response and stayed stable in sustained remission. At progression, however, it fell back toward baseline. Investigators sampled sustained-remission and progressing patients at differing times.

The V call is TRBV6-5, the J call TRBJ2-7, with a possible D match to TRBD1 (6 bases). This sequence was found in a human donor with chronic lymphocytic leukemia. This specimen consisted of PBMCs, obtained after 12 months of ibrutinib treatment. The CDR3 loop is CASSARDTYYEQYF. For the CDR3, the DNA is TGTGCCAGCAGTGCCCGGGACACCTACTACGAGCAGTACTTC.